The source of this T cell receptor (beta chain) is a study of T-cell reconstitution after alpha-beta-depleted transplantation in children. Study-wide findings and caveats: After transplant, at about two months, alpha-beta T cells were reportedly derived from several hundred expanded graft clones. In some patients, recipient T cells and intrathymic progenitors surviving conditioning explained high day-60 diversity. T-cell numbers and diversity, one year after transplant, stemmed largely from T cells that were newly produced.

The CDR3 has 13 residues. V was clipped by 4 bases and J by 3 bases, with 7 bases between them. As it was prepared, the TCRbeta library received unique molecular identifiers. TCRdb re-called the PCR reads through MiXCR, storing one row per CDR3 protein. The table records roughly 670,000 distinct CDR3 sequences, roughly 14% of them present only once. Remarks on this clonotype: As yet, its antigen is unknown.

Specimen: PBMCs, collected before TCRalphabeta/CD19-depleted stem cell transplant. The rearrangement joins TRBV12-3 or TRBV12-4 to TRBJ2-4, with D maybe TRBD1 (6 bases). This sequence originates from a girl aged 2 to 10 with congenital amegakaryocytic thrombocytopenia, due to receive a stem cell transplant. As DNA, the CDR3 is TGTGCCAGCAGTTCCAGGGGCAAAAACATTCAGTACTTC. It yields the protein CASSSRGKNIQYF.